The 2 T cell receptor beta chains below all came from one sample that was sequenced in a study of blood T cell repertoires in COVID-19. Method: immunoSEQ multiplex PCR; TCRdb's copy keeps in-frame clones and lacks some. The sample gives 350,000 to 400,000 clones, 65% to 90% of which show up once; roughly 6.6% is in the top ten. Sample: peripheral blood. These TCRs come from a woman aged 55-70 years with COVID-19, enrolled during active disease.

This clone has a count of ten or more. The chain is built from TRBV15 and TRBJ1-5; D ambiguous. Germline CDR1 reads LNHNV; CDR2 reads YYDKDF (reference sequence). The V end was cut by 0 bases, the J end by 7 bases, with 10 bases between. The CDR3 length is 14 residues. The CDR3, as DNA: TGTGCCACCAGCAGAGATGCGGATTTACAGCCCCAGCATTTT. This encodes CATSRDADLQPQHF. Full variable domain (remainder filled in from reference TRBV15 and TRBJ1-5): DAMVIQNPRYQVTQFGKPVTLSCSQTLNHNVMYWYQQKSSQAPKLLFHYYDKDFNNEADTPDNFQSRRPNTSFCFLDIRSPGLGDTAMYLCATSRDADLQPQHFGDGTRLSIL.

The chain uses TRBV5-8 and TRBJ2-1; 10 bases are shared with TRBD1. There are 17 residues in the CDR3. With 0 bases clipped from V and 4 bases from J, the junction kept 7 bases outside the gene matches. Per the germline V gene, CDR1 is SGHTS and CDR2 is YDEGEE. This CDR3 reads CASSLGSGTGDYNEQFF. The CDR3 nucleotides read TGTGCCAGCAGCTTGGGGTCCGGGACAGGGGATTACAATGAGCAGTTCTTC.